The 20 T cell receptor beta chains reported below all come from one sample, sequenced in a study of blood T cell repertoires in COVID-19 (TCRdb year 2020). Library preparation was by the immunoSEQ multiplex PCR assay. As stored in TCRdb, this immuneACCESS dataset retains in-frame rearrangements with V and J assigned. A fraction of the clones does not appear; measured against another copy, unresolved V genes explain less than half of the discrepancy, and the remainder lacks a known reason. The sample table lists roughly 270,000 clones, around 83% of them with a count of one. Of the sample, 5% falls within the top ten clones. Specimen: PBMCs or T cells enriched from blood (not recorded which). These receptors were obtained from a man aged 35 to 55 who had been exposed to COVID-19.

This rearrangement joins TRBV7-3 to TRBJ2-7; TRBD1 agrees at 7 bases. V shed 5 bases, J shed 4 bases, and the junction held 11 bases outside the gene matches. The CDR3 extends over 15 amino acids. The germline gives CDR1 SGHTA, CDR2 FQGTGA. CDR3 bases: TGTGCCAGCAGCCCAGAACCGGGACAGTATTACGAGCAGTACTTC. Its translation: CASSPEPGQYYEQYF.

V usage is TRBV9 and J usage is TRBJ2-2; 7 nucleotides match TRBD2. The CDR3 spans 16 residues. In germline, CDR1 is SGDLS, CDR2 YYNGEE. V lost 0 bases and J lost 1; bases outside the gene matches: 3. The CDR3 coding sequence is TGTGCCAGCAGCGTAGCTGGGACTATGAACACCGGGGAGCTGTTTTTT. It translates to CASSVAGTMNTGELFF.

This clone was seen only once. The rearrangement links TRBV6-5 to TRBJ2-7, with TRBD2 matching over 7 bases. After removal of 6 bases from V and 10 bases from J, the junction contained 15 bases not matched to a gene. Germline values: CDR1 MNHEY, CDR2 SVGAGI. The CDR3 length is 14 residues. CDR3 amino acids: CASSSGGAGVFQYF. The CDR3 DNA reads as TGTGCCAGCAGCTCCGGAGGGGCGGGAGTTTTTCAGTACTTC.

The CDR3 DNA reads TGTGCCAGCTCACCACCGTCCCCCCGGGACTCAGATACGCAGTATTTT. This gives the protein CASSPPSPRDSDTQYF. The chain joins TRBV18 to TRBJ2-3; possibly TRBD2 for D (6 bases). Per germline, CDR1 KGHSH and CDR2 LQKENI. Trimming cost V 0 bases and J 4 bases, with 14 bases left between them. The CDR3 spans 16 residues.

The V gene is TRBV20-1, the J gene TRBJ1-1, with D tentatively TRBD1 (5 bases). V lost 3 bases and J lost 7, with 15 bases in between. This CDR3 has 13 residues. The germline CDR1 and CDR2 sequences are DFQATT and SNEGSKA (reference sequence). CDR3 in DNA: TGCAGTGCTAGTGAACAGGCATTGAATGAAGCTTTCTTT. It specifies CSASEQALNEAFF.

The sample holds one count of this clone. The chain uses TRBV30 and TRBJ1-2, with 7 bases lining up with TRBD1. The ends lost 4 bases at V and 2 bases at J; junction bases unmatched: 4. CDR1 and CDR2 (germline): GTSNPN, SVGIG (reference sequence). This CDR3 has 13 residues. The CDR3 protein is CAWKGTANYGYTF. The CDR3, as DNA: TGTGCCTGGAAGGGGACAGCAAACTATGGCTACACCTTC.

This clone was recorded a few times. The rearrangement uses TRBV30 and TRBJ2-7; 9 nucleotides match TRBD1. Germline V CDR1 and CDR2: GTSNPN, SVGIG (reference sequence). The CDR3 runs 13 residues. V gave up 5 bases and J gave up 4 bases; unmatched junction bases: 6. CDR3 DNA: TGTGCCTGGGGGCACAGGGGGCATTACGAGCAGTACTTC. It is translated as CAWGHRGHYEQYF.

The table lists this clone with a count of one. The chain recombines TRBV5-1 with TRBJ1-1, with no clear D. With 3 bases removed from V and 7 bases from J, the gap between germline ends came to 10 bases. The CDR3 spans 12 residues. Germline CDR1 and CDR2: SGHRS and YFSETQ. This chain's CDR3 is CASSSLTDEAFF. CDR3 DNA: TGCGCCAGCAGCTCCTTGACTGATGAAGCTTTCTTT. The full variable domain, rest sourced from reference TRBV5-1 and TRBJ1-1, is KAGVTQTPRYLIKTRGQQVTLSCSPISGHRSVSWYQQTPGQGLQFLFEYFSETQRNKGNFPGRFSGRQFSNSRSEMNVSTLELGDSALYLCASSSLTDEAFFGQGTRLTVV.

V gene TRBV5-1 combines with J gene TRBJ1-5; TRBD1 might be the D (5 bases). The length of the CDR3 is 13 residues. CDR1 is SGHRS and CDR2 is YFSETQ in the germline V gene. V was clipped by 5 bases and J by 9 bases, with 15 bases between them. In DNA, the CDR3 is TGCGCCAGCAGTTACGACCAGGGCGGGCCCCAGCATTTT. It translates to CASSYDQGGPQHF.

The chain has TRBV12-5 and TRBJ2-6; D gene uncertain. V lost 6 bases and J lost 0, with 12 bases in between. The CDR3 is made up of 16 amino acids. Per germline, CDR1 LGHNT and CDR2 FRNRAP. The DNA of the CDR3 is TGTGCTAGTGGCCCCGCCCTTAGCTCTGGGGCCAACGTCCTGACTTTC. Its protein is CASGPALSSGANVLTF.

This rearrangement joins TRBV4-2 to TRBJ1-2; 7 positions match TRBD1. CDR1 and CDR2 from the germline V gene are LGHNA and YNFKEQ. CDR3 length: 18 amino acids. The V segment lost 3 bases and the J segment 3 bases; nucleotides outside the gene matches: 16. CDR3 DNA sequence: TGTGCCAGCAGCCAGGACCGGACAGGCGGGGACTTCCACTATGGCTACACCTTC. It translates to CASSQDRTGGDFHYGYTF.

This chain uses TRBV7-9 with TRBJ2-7; D gene ambiguous. CDR3 length: 12 residues. Per the germline V gene, CDR1 is SEHNR and CDR2 is FQNEAQ (reference sequence). The ends were cut back, 3 bases at V and 5 bases at J, with 8 bases in the middle. CDR3 nucleotides: TGTGCCAGCAGCTTTCGAGTCCACGAGCAGTACTTC. This encodes CASSFRVHEQYF.

V is TRBV9 and J is TRBJ1-1; 7 bases are a match to TRBD1. The V segment lost 6 bases and the J segment 5 bases; nucleotides outside the gene matches: 13. The CDR3 runs 15 residues. Germline V gene data show CDR1 as SGDLS and CDR2 as YYNGEE. The CDR3 is CASNDRENLLTEAFF. The CDR3 DNA reads TGTGCCAGCAACGACAGGGAAAATCTTCTGACTGAAGCTTTCTTT.

The V call is TRBV18, the J call TRBJ1-1; a weak D match, TRBD1 (5 bases). Germline loops: CDR1 KGHSH, CDR2 LQKENI. The length of the CDR3 is 12 residues. Trimming took off 4 bases at V and 9 bases at J, with 12 bases between the two ends. The CDR3 sequence: CASSQGSEKAFF. The CDR3 DNA reads TGTGCCAGCTCACAGGGGTCGGAGAAAGCTTTCTTT.

This clone appeared once. The chain uses TRBV29-1 and TRBJ2-7, with 9 bases aligning to TRBD2. J gave up 3 bases and V 4 bases, and 4 bases lay outside the gene matches. Germline V lookup: CDR1 SQVTM, CDR2 ANQGSEA. The CDR3 contains 13 residues. In DNA form, the CDR3 reads TGCAGCGTTGGCCTAGCGGGATTCTACGAGCAGTACTTC. This translates into CSVGLAGFYEQYF.

This chain uses TRBV6-5 with TRBJ1-2, with D possibly TRBD1 on 6 matching bases. Trimming stripped 9 bases from V and 6 bases from J, with 20 bases between. The CDR3 length is 14 residues. Germline V gene data show CDR1 as MNHEY and CDR2 as SVGAGI. CDR3 DNA: TGTGCCAGTCGAAGAGACACCGGGACAAATGGCTACACCTTC. Its protein product is CASRRDTGTNGYTF.

This clone was seen once. At one of its ends the junction is not consistent with the germline gene, which may arise from a read error. This chain uses TRBV12-3 or TRBV12-4 with TRBJ1-1; 10 nucleotides agree with TRBD1. This CDR3 has 12 amino acids. The DNA for the CDR3 is TGTGTCAGCAGTAGGGGACAGGGGACCAACCAGTTT. Translation gives CVSSRGQGTNQF.

In its sample, this clone was seen once. The DNA for the CDR3 is TGTGCCACCAGTGATCGACAGGGTCCCTACGAGCAGTACTTC. Translated: CATSDRQGPYEQYF. The J gene is TRBJ2-7, the V gene TRBV24-1; 7 bases map to TRBD1. Germline V gene lookup returns CDR1 KGHDR and CDR2 SFDVKD. The length of the CDR3 is 14 residues. V shed 3 bases, J shed 2 bases, and the junction held 3 bases outside the gene matches.

J is TRBJ1-2 and V is TRBV3-1 (or the pseudogene TRBV3-2); unclear D gene. The V gene's germline CDR1 is LGHDT and CDR2 YNNKEL (reference sequence). V lost 0 bases to trimming and J lost 3 bases, with 14 bases between them. CDR3 length equals 16 residues. The CDR3 reads CASSQEVFRGDYGYTF. The CDR3 nucleotides read TGTGCCAGCAGCCAAGAAGTCTTCCGGGGTGACTATGGCTACACCTTC.

This clone was observed a single time. The V call is TRBV5-5, the J call TRBJ2-7, with D uncertain. CDR1 and CDR2 (germline): SGHKS, YYEKEE (reference sequence). This CDR3 has 13 residues. With 4 bases removed from V and 4 bases from J, the gap between germline ends came to 12 bases. CDR3 sequence reads: CASSLDGLYEQYF. The CDR3, as DNA: TGTGCCAGCAGCCTGGATGGGCTTTACGAGCAGTACTTC.